This is a list of T cell receptor beta chains from one sample in a study of cytomegalovirus exposure and HLA in healthy donors. The protocol was immunoSEQ multiplex PCR, while the TCRdb copy is restricted to in-frame clones and leaves out a portion. The data show more than 100,000 clones, roughly 73% seen once. The sequenced sample was PBMCs. These receptors came from a male donor in good health and CMV-seronegative. The CDR3 runs from the conserved cysteine through the conserved F or W. The order of the fields is D gene, V gene, CDR3 length, J gene, clone size, CDR3 DNA, CDR3 protein. The D gene is left open where the match is weak. Clone size appears in some rows only: once, few, many, or a class for an expanded clone.

D: TRBD1; V: TRBV9; length: 16; J: TRBJ2-5; size: -; DNA: TGTGCCAGCAGCGTAGGGAGACAGGGGGCTCAGGGGACCCAGTACTTC; CDR3: CASSVGRQGAQGTQYF
D: -; V: TRBV5-1; length: 13; J: TRBJ2-5; size: -; DNA: TGCGCCAGCAGCTTGGGGGCTGTAGAGACCCAGTACTTC; CDR3: CASSLGAVETQYF
D: TRBD1; V: TRBV9; length: 14; J: TRBJ1-2; size: -; DNA: TGTGCCAGCAGCAGACAGGGTTTAAACTATGGCTACACCTTC; CDR3: CASSRQGLNYGYTF
D: -; V: TRBV18; length: 14; J: TRBJ1-5; size: -; DNA: TGTGCCAGCTCACCCGGGGGGAAATCTCAGCCCCAGCATTTT; CDR3: CASSPGGKSQPQHF
D: TRBD1; V: TRBV29-1; length: 13; J: TRBJ2-1; size: -; DNA: TGCAGCGCCGGGACAGGGACGTTCAATGAGCAGTTCTTC; CDR3: CSAGTGTFNEQFF
D: TRBD1; V: TRBV5-4; length: 15; J: TRBJ1-5; size: -; DNA: TGTGCCAGCAGTAGGGGACAGGGGGCCGATCAGCCCCAGCATTTT; CDR3: CASSRGQGADQPQHF
D: -; V: TRBV18; length: 16; J: TRBJ2-3; size: -; DNA: TGTGCCAGCTCACTGGTAAGCAGGGCCACCACAGATACGCAGTATTTT; CDR3: CASSLVSRATTDTQYF
D: -; V: TRBV19; length: 16; J: TRBJ1-1; size: -; DNA: TGTGCCAGTAGTCTTGACCGGACCCGCGGGGAGACTGAAGCTTTCTTT; CDR3: CASSLDRTRGETEAFF
D: -; V: TRBV6-1; length: 13; J: TRBJ1-1; size: -; DNA: TGTGCCAGCAGACGCGGGGCAATCACTGAAGCTTTCTTT; CDR3: CASRRGAITEAFF
D: -; V: TRBV4-3; length: 15; J: TRBJ1-3; size: -; DNA: TGCGCCAGCAGCCAGGCCTCTAGCTCTGGAAACACCATATATTTT; CDR3: CASSQASSSGNTIYF
D: -; V: TRBV10-3; length: 14; J: TRBJ2-2; size: -; DNA: TGTGCCATCAGTGAGTCTGTGGAGACCGGGGAGCTGTTTTTT; CDR3: CAISESVETGELFF
D: TRBD1; V: TRBV6-6; length: 14; J: TRBJ1-4; size: few; DNA: TGTGCCAGCAGAGAGGGACAGGGGCTACTGAAACTGTTTTTT; CDR3: CASREGQGLLKLFF
D: TRBD2; V: TRBV19; length: 17; J: TRBJ2-1; size: -; DNA: TGTGCCAGTAGTACCCCCCTAGCGGGTCCCTCCTACAATGAGCAGTTCTTC; CDR3: CASSTPLAGPSYNEQFF
D: TRBD1; V: TRBV19; length: 14; J: TRBJ2-5; size: -; DNA: TGTGCCAGTAGTATTTACAGGGGGCAAGAGACCCAGTACTTC; CDR3: CASSIYRGQETQYF
D: TRBD1; V: TRBV5-6; length: 14; J: TRBJ1-4; size: -; DNA: TGTGCCAGCAGCTTATTTACAGGGGTTGAAAAACTGTTTTTT; CDR3: CASSLFTGVEKLFF
D: -; V: TRBV9; length: 13; J: TRBJ1-2; size: -; DNA: TGTGCCAGCAGCGTAGACGGGGGCTATGGCTACACCTTC; CDR3: CASSVDGGYGYTF
D: -; V: TRBV5-4; length: 15; J: TRBJ1-1; size: once; DNA: TGTGCCAGCAGCTTGGGTGGGACACTGAACACTGAAGCTTTCTTT; CDR3: CASSLGGTLNTEAFF
D: TRBD2; V: TRBV18; length: 15; J: TRBJ2-3; size: -; DNA: TGTGCCAGCTCACCACGTAGCGGGGGTTCGGATACGCAGTATTTT; CDR3: CASSPRSGGSDTQYF
D: TRBD1; V: TRBV27; length: 13; J: TRBJ1-2; size: once; DNA: TGTGCCAGCAGTGTAGACAGGGGGCGGGGCTACACCTTC; CDR3: CASSVDRGRGYTF
D: TRBD1; V: TRBV7-9; length: 16; J: TRBJ1-2; size: -; DNA: TGTGCCAGCAGCCCGCAAGACAGGGGGTGGTCCTATGGCTACACCTTC; CDR3: CASSPQDRGWSYGYTF